Below, 16 T cell receptor beta chains from the same sample are listed, as sequenced in a study of blood T cell repertoires in COVID-19. Sequenced by immunoSEQ multiplex PCR; TCRdb stores in-frame clones only, minus some. Of 150,000 to 200,000 clones listed, more than 85% were seen once; the top ten hold 7% to 7.5%. The sequenced sample consisted of peripheral blood. The receptors originated from a woman aged 80 or over in a cohort sampled during active or convalescent COVID-19.

The chain carries TRBV4-1 and TRBJ1-5; no definite D call. The CDR3 is 16 residues long. Germline lookup yields CDR1 MGHRA and CDR2 YSYEKL. Trimming cost V 1 base and J 5 bases, with 15 bases left between them. DNA for the CDR3: TGCGCCAGCAGCCAAGTCCCCTTCCGCGGTTATCAGCCCCAGCATTTT. Its translation: CASSQVPFRGYQPQHF.

The V gene is TRBV10-1, the J gene TRBJ2-7; TRBD1 matches 9 bases. There are 14 residues in the CDR3. V was clipped by 0 bases and J by 5 bases; unmatched bases: 2. The V gene's germline CDR1 is WNHNN and CDR2 SYGVQD (reference sequence). DNA for the CDR3: TGCGCCAGCAGTGAGTCGGACAGGGGCCACGAGCAGTACTTC. Its protein is CASSESDRGHEQYF.

The chain uses TRBV24-1 and TRBJ1-1; the D gene is possibly TRBD1 (5 bases). Trimming pared 3 bases from V and 1 base from J, leaving 17 bases between. Germline V gene lookup returns CDR1 KGHDR and CDR2 SFDVKD. This CDR3 region has 17 residues. Here the CDR3 DNA reads TGTGCCACCAGTGATCCCGGTGGGGGGGGAACGAACACTGAAGCTTTCTTT. The encoded protein is CATSDPGGGGTNTEAFF.

This chain links TRBV11-3 with TRBJ1-1; 9 positions match TRBD1. From germline, CDR1 is SGHNT and CDR2 YENEEA. CDR3 length: 14 residues. J lost 3 bases, V lost 5 bases, and 4 bases had no gene match. CDR3 protein: CASSHRGRDTEAFF. CDR3 nucleotide sequence: TGTGCCAGCAGCCACAGGGGGCGGGACACTGAAGCTTTCTTT.

The V gene is TRBV4-3, the J gene TRBJ2-3; 10 bases line up with TRBD2. J lost 4 bases, V lost 4 bases, and 2 bases had no gene match. There are 14 residues in the CDR3. Germline V gene data show CDR1 as LGHNA and CDR2 as YSLEER. DNA for the CDR3: TGCGCCAGCAGCCTTACTAGCGGGGCAGATACGCAGTATTTT. As protein: CASSLTSGADTQYF.

The chain employs TRBV6-2 or TRBV6-3 and TRBJ1-6; D possibly corresponds to TRBD1 (5 bases). V lost 4 bases and J 11 bases, leaving 18 bases between the germline ends. The CDR3 runs 15 residues. Germline CDR1 is MNHEY and CDR2 is SVGEGT. The CDR3 here is CASSLFLQGGTPLHF. In DNA, the CDR3 is TGTGCCAGCAGTTTGTTTTTGCAGGGTGGGACACCCCTCCACTTT.

The CDR3 is CASSQAVTRQTYEQYV. The CDR3 nucleotides read TGTGCCAGCAGCCAAGCGGTAACGAGGCAGACCTACGAGCAGTACGTC. The gene calls are TRBV14 and TRBJ2-7; D unresolved. This CDR3 is built from 16 residues. The V and J ends lost 1 base and 2 bases respectively, with 15 bases between them. Germline V gene sequence: CDR1 SGHDN, CDR2 FVKESK.

The chain couples TRBV30 to TRBJ1-1; TRBD1 matches 8 bases. The CDR3 covers 12 residues. CDR1 is GTSNPN, CDR2 SVGIG, per germline (reference sequence). V dropped 3 bases and J dropped 11; count of bases not matched to a gene: 8. CDR3 sequence: CAWRRQGLDAFF. The CDR3 DNA is TGTGCCTGGAGAAGACAGGGGCTCGACGCTTTCTTT.

This chain's CDR3 is CASSPSLVSYEQYV. The CDR3 DNA is TGTGCCAGTAGTCCTTCACTAGTATCCTACGAGCAGTACGTC. The rearrangement uses TRBV19 and TRBJ2-7, with D possibly matching TRBD2 (5 bases). CDR1 is LNHDA and CDR2 is SQIVND in the germline V gene (reference sequence). The length of the CDR3 is 14 residues. V was pared by 5 bases and J by 1 base, with 12 bases between.

The CDR3 coding sequence is TGTGCCAGCAGCATGACTGACTACGAGCAGTACTTC. This sequence encodes CASSMTDYEQYF. This sequence joins TRBV5-6 and TRBJ2-7; D is uncertain. The CDR3 consists of 12 residues. The germline V gene has CDR1 SGHDT and CDR2 YYEEEE. The germline V and J ends were trimmed by 4 bases and 3 bases, with 8 bases remaining between them. The full variable domain, in which reference TRBV5-6 and TRBJ2-7 provide the parts outside the CDR3, is DAGVTQSPTHLIKTRGQQVTLRCSPKSGHDTVSWYQQALGQGPQFIFQYYEEEERQRGNFPDRFSGHQFPNYSSELNVNALLLGDSALYLCASSMTDYEQYFGPGTRLTVT.

The V call is TRBV2, the J call TRBJ2-7; 11 nucleotides agree with TRBD1. Germline trimming cut 0 bases from V and 4 bases from J; bases unmatched to any gene: 5. The germline V gene encodes CDR1 SNHLY and CDR2 FYNNEI. CDR3 length: 16 residues. CDR3 nucleotides: TGTGCCAGCAGTGAAGCGGGGACAGGGGGGACTTACGAGCAGTACGTC. Translated, it gives CASSEAGTGGTYEQYV.

The chain uses TRBV7-2 and TRBJ2-5; D is unresolved. Germline CDR1 SGHTA, CDR2 FQGNSA. V was cut by 2 bases and J by 1 base, with 11 bases left in between. The CDR3 totals 15 residues. CDR3 nucleotides: TGTGCCAGCAGCTTAAAGCGCAGCTTCCAAGAGACCCAGTACTTC. It codes for CASSLKRSFQETQYF.

The chain combines TRBV10-3 with TRBJ2-2; D is perhaps TRBD1 (6 bases). Trimming removed 6 bases from V and 5 bases from J, with 10 bases in between. CDR3 size: 13 residues. CDR1 and CDR2 from the germline V gene are ENHRY and SYGVKD. CDR3 DNA: TGTGCCATCAGCAGGGGTCGGACCGGGGAGCTGTTTTTT. Protein sequence: CAISRGRTGELFF.

The J gene is TRBJ2-5, the V gene TRBV11-3; 10 bases map to TRBD2. The CDR3 runs 19 residues. With 2 bases clipped from V and 3 bases from J, the junction kept 15 bases outside the gene matches. The germline V gene encodes CDR1 SGHNT and CDR2 YENEEA. The CDR3: CASSLRRYFTSGDKETQYF. CDR3 nucleotides: TGTGCCAGCAGCTTAAGAAGGTATTTCACTAGCGGGGACAAAGAGACCCAGTACTTC.

V usage is TRBV18 and J usage is TRBJ2-2; 7 nucleotides agree with TRBD2. The length of the CDR3 is 19 residues. With 0 bases clipped from V and 5 bases from J, the junction kept 15 bases outside the gene matches. Germline-derived CDR1 and CDR2 are KGHSH and LQKENI. CDR3 sequence (DNA): TGTGCCAGCTCACCACCCCAATACGGGGGGAGGAGTAGGACCGGGGAGCTGTTTTTT. Residues: CASSPPQYGGRSRTGELFF.

The rearrangement links TRBV28 to TRBJ1-6; 7 bases fit TRBD1. The length of the CDR3 is 16 residues. V trimming: 6 bases; J trimming: 0 bases; junction bases outside the gene matches: 5. Germline values: CDR1 MDHEN, CDR2 SYDVKM. The CDR3 region has the DNA TGTGCCAGCAGGAGACAGGGCAGCTCCTATAATTCACCCCTCCACTTT. Translation gives CASRRQGSSYNSPLHF. The full variable domain, in which reference TRBV28 and TRBJ1-6 provide the parts outside the CDR3, is DVKVTQSSRYLVKRTGEKVFLECVQDMDHENMFWYRQDPGLGLRLIYFSYDVKMKEKGDIPEGYSVSREKKERFSLILESASTNQTSMYLCASRRQGSSYNSPLHFGNGTRLTVT.